Reported below is one T cell receptor beta chain. This clone was seen just once. Its antigen has not been determined. No per-base quality is available; no much larger clone lies one base away. Participants in the prospective study were enrolled through a virtual design, were aged roughly 18 to 100 years, and lived in some 24 United States geographic areas. In the prospective study, cohorts were assigned on the basis of participant-reported clinical history obtained from a screening survey and a study questionnaire. In the prospective study, whole blood, serum and a nasopharyngeal or oropharyngeal swab were collected from each participant by mobile phlebotomists. Prospective study participants could optionally give additional blood draws and questionnaires over an approximately two-month period. Blood samples from the prospective study were shipped frozen or at room temperature prior to DNA extraction.

The data are from a study of blood T cell repertoires in COVID-19 (dated by TCRdb to 2020 to 2021). Concerning the study at large: The collaborator samples originated in the United States, Italy and Spain and spanned the acute and convalescent phases of COVID-19. The dataset comprised deeply sampled blood TCRbeta repertoires from subjects exposed to, actively infected with, or recovered from COVID-19. The prospective study material was composed of cDNA or gDNA derived from T cells, B-cell-depleted T cells, or PBMCs. The repertoires were released in a freely available public database intended as a resource for research on the immune response to SARS-CoV-2. The sample metadata nearly always contained a de-identified subject ID, COVID-19 status, age in years and sex. Where HLA class I and class II types were available, the types were taken from metadata supplied by the sample provider, not from assay-based typing. Samples came from the ongoing ImmuneRACE study (first 160 participants) plus 1,254 subjects from 6 global collaborators.

CDR1 and CDR2, per the germline V gene, are ENHRY and SYGVKD. The CDR3, cysteine through phenylalanine, is 18 amino acids long. The read is trimmed to its CDR3 DNA, 54 bases read in frame from base 1. Trimming removed 3 bases from V and 5 bases from J; the gene matches leave 18 bases unexplained. The immunoSEQ Assay, a bias-controlled multiplex PCR, was used to amplify TCRbeta CDR3 regions from genomic DNA. In the paper's pipeline: Within the assay, amplification of reference gene primers was used to estimate how many nucleated cells each sample contained. To quantify the absolute abundance of each unique TCRbeta CDR3 rearrangement, sequence reads were collapsed and filtered. For each sample, productive Simpson clonality was calculated as the square root of Simpson's diversity index over productive rearrangements. Held by TCRdb, this immuneACCESS table contains in-frame sequences only and omits some clones. Under half of the omission traces to an unresolved V gene where checked; the cause of the rest is unknown. V, J and clone size were drawn from that table, and D and trimming were deduced from the DNA. This sample comprises about 400,000 clones, approximately 91% of them detected only once. The ten largest clones capture 2% to 2.5% of the sample.

Overall study outcomes, separate from this receptor: The quantity of clinical and demographic metadata differed by source and by participant and was supplied without curation.

The sequence links TRBV10-3 to TRBJ2-5; 7 central nucleotides agree with TRBD1. Sequenced: PBMCs or T cells enriched from blood (not recorded which). The TCR comes from a woman aged 40 to 49 with acute COVID-19. The sequenced DNA is TGTGCCATCAGTGATCAAGGGACAGCCAAAAGGGGGTGGGAGACCCAGTACTTC. It translates as CAISDQGTAKRGWETQYF.